The rows below give T cell receptor beta chains drawn from one sample of a study of blood T cell repertoires in COVID-19. The method was immunoSEQ multiplex PCR; TCRdb's version includes in-frame clones alone and lacks a portion of them. The repertoire includes about 140,000 clones, roughly 80% of them detected once, and 3.5% to 4.5% sits in the top ten. Sequencing was done on a sample of peripheral blood. The receptors here all came from a woman aged 55-75 years with acute or convalescent COVID-19. Each CDR3 is given with its conserved first and last residue. Each record gives: D gene, clone size, J gene, V gene, CDR3 length, CDR3 protein, CDR3 DNA. The D gene is left open where the match is weak. Not every row has a clone size; where given, it reads once, few, many or a size class.

>NA|NA|TRBJ2-7|TRBV30|13
CAWSEVSGYEQYF
TGTGCCTGGAGTGAGGTCAGCGGGTACGAGCAGTACTTC
>TRBD2|NA|TRBJ2-1|TRBV24-1|15
CATSEGTTEYNEQFF
TGTGCCACCAGTGAAGGGACTACAGAGTACAATGAGCAGTTCTTC
>NA|NA|TRBJ1-2|TRBV5-4|12
CASTIDTYGYTF
TGTGCCAGCACCATTGACACGTATGGCTACACCTTC
>NA|NA|TRBJ2-1|TRBV10-3|13
CAIRRPVYNEQFF
TGTGCCATCAGGAGGCCCGTTTACAATGAGCAGTTCTTC
>TRBD2|NA|TRBJ2-3|TRBV30|15
CAWSVGVSGTDTQYF
TGTGCCTGGAGTGTAGGGGTTAGCGGGACAGATACGCAGTATTTT
>TRBD2|NA|TRBJ2-1|TRBV7-9|15
CASSLLAGGYNEQFF
TGTGCCAGCAGCTTACTAGCGGGAGGCTACAATGAGCAGTTCTTC
>TRBD2|NA|TRBJ2-3|TRBV14|15
CASSRGLLSTDTQYF
TGTGCCAGCAGCCGGGGACTACTTAGCACAGATACGCAGTATTTT
>TRBD1|few|TRBJ1-3|TRBV19|17
CASSITGTGAGGNTIYF
TGTGCCAGTAGTATCACCGGGACAGGGGCTGGTGGAAACACCATATATTTT
>TRBD1|NA|TRBJ2-7|TRBV29-1|11
CSVKQGNEQYF
TGCAGCGTAAAACAGGGGAACGAGCAGTACTTC
>NA|once|TRBJ1-5|TRBV28|15
CASSFSPGSNQPQHF
TGTGCCAGCAGTTTTAGTCCAGGGAGCAATCAGCCCCAGCATTTT
>TRBD1|NA|TRBJ1-6|TRBV28|17
CASSFLPRQGARSPLHF
TGTGCCAGCAGTTTCCTTCCCCGACAGGGGGCGCGGTCACCCCTCCACTTT
>NA|NA|TRBJ1-4|TRBV6-5|14
CASSYGLRGEKLFF
TGTGCCAGCAGTTACGGTCTTCGGGGTGAAAAACTGTTTTTT
>NA|few|TRBJ1-1|TRBV6-5|13
CASSHGSGTEAFF
TGTGCCAGCAGTCACGGGAGTGGGACTGAAGCTTTCTTT
>TRBD2|NA|TRBJ2-1|TRBV6-1|16
CASSGGGRAVGDEQFF
TGTGCCAGCAGTGGCGGCGGGAGGGCCGTGGGTGATGAGCAGTTCTTC
>TRBD1|NA|TRBJ1-1|TRBV5-1|15
CASRTGQGANTEAFF
TGCGCCAGCAGAACCGGACAGGGGGCGAACACTGAAGCTTTCTTT
>NA|few|TRBJ2-5|TRBV2|15
CASTKDRSYQETQYF
TGTGCCAGCACCAAAGACAGGTCATACCAAGAGACCCAGTACTTC
>NA|few|TRBJ1-1|TRBV2|13
CASSEAVITEAFF
TGTGCCAGCAGTGAAGCCGTAATCACTGAAGCTTTCTTT
>NA|NA|TRBJ2-1|TRBV15|16
CATSRDLGRGEVEQFF
TGTGCCACCAGCAGAGATCTGGGGCGCGGCGAGGTGGAGCAGTTCTTC
>NA|NA|TRBJ1-1|TRBV18|19
CASSPRAAQGAGMNTEAFF
TGTGCCAGCTCACCACGGGCTGCCCAGGGAGCGGGAATGAACACTGAAGCTTTCTTT
>NA|NA|TRBJ2-2|TRBV6-2/TRBV6-3|11
CASSPSGELFF
TGTGCCAGCAGTCCCTCCGGGGAGCTGTTTTTT
>NA|NA|TRBJ2-3|TRBV7-3|14
CASSFNQFTDTQYF
TGTGCCAGCAGCTTCAATCAATTCACAGATACGCAGTATTTT
>NA|NA|TRBJ2-5|TRBV5-1|13
CASSLGSQETQYF
TGCGCCAGCAGCTTGGGCAGCCAAGAGACCCAGTACTTC
>NA|NA|TRBJ1-3|TRBV9|14
CASSVATTGNTIYF
TGTGCCAGCAGCGTAGCTACTACTGGAAACACCATATATTTT
>NA|NA|TRBJ2-7|TRBV9|13
CASSVAEGYEQYF
TGTGCCAGCAGCGTAGCGGAGGGGTACGAGCAGTACTTC
>TRBD1|NA|TRBJ1-2|TRBV6-1|14
CASSEMGQNYGYTF
TGTGCCAGCAGTGAAATGGGACAGAACTATGGCTACACCTTC
>NA|few|TRBJ1-2|TRBV3-1/TRBV3-2|14
CASSQGGGRYGYTF
TGTGCCAGCAGCCAAGGGGGGGGGCGCTATGGCTACACCTTC
>TRBD2|NA|TRBJ2-1|TRBV19|13
CASSIVSGIEQFF
TGTGCCAGTAGTATAGTTAGCGGGATTGAGCAGTTCTTC
>NA|NA|TRBJ2-7|TRBV10-3|13
CAISGIDPREQYF
TGTGCCATCAGTGGCATCGACCCGAGGGAGCAGTACTTC
>NA|NA|TRBJ1-4|TRBV3-1/TRBV3-2|16
CASSHETWWNNEKLFF
TGTGCCAGCAGCCATGAGACTTGGTGGAATAATGAAAAACTGTTTTTT